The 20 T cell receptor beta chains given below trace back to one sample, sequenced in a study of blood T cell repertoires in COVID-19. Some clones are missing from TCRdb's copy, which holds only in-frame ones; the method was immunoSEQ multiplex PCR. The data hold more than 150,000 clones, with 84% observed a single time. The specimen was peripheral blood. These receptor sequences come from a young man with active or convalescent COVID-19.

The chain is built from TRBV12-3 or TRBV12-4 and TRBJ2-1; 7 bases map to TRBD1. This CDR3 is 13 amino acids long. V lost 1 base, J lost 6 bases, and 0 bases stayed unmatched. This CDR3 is CASSLGQGNEQFF. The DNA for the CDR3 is TGTGCCAGCAGTTTAGGACAGGGCAATGAGCAGTTCTTC.

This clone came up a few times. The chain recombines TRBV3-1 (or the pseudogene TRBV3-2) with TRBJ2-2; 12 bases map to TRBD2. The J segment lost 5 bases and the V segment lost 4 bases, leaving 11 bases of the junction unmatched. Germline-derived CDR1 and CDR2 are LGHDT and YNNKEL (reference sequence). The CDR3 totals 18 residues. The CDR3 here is CASSPPSGRALVTGELFF. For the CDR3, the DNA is TGTGCCAGCAGCCCACCTAGCGGGAGGGCCCTCGTTACCGGGGAGCTGTTTTTT.

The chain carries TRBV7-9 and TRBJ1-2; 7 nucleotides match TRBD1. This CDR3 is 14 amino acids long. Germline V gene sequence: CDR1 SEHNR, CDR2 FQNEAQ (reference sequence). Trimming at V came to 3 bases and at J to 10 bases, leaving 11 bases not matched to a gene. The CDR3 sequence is CASSLRDSARAYTF. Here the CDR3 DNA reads TGTGCCAGCAGCTTGAGGGACAGCGCGCGTGCCTACACCTTC.

DNA of the CDR3: TGTGCCAGCACCCGAGACAGCTACGAGCAGTACTTC. Its translation: CASTRDSYEQYF. V gene TRBV2 combines with J gene TRBJ2-7; possibly TRBD1 for D (5 bases). Deletions cut 7 bases from V and 3 bases from J, with 10 bases between. This CDR3 is built from 12 residues. Germline CDR1 reads SNHLY; CDR2 reads FYNNEI.

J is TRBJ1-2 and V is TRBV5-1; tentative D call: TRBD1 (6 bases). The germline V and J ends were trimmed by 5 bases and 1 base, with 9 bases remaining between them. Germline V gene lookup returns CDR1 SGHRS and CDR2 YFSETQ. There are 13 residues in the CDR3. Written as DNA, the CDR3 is TGCGCCAGCAGAACAGGGAGTAACTATGGCTACACCTTC. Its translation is CASRTGSNYGYTF. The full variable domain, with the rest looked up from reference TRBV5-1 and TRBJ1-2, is KAGVTQTPRYLIKTRGQQVTLSCSPISGHRSVSWYQQTPGQGLQFLFEYFSETQRNKGNFPGRFSGRQFSNSRSEMNVSTLELGDSALYLCASRTGSNYGYTFGSGTRLTVV.

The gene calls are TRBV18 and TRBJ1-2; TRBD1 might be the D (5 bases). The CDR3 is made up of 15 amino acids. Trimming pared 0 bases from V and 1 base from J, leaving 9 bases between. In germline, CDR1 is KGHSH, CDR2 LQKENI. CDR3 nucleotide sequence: TGTGCCAGCTCACCACCGGGCAGGGATAACTATGGCTACACCTTC. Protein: CASSPPGRDNYGYTF.

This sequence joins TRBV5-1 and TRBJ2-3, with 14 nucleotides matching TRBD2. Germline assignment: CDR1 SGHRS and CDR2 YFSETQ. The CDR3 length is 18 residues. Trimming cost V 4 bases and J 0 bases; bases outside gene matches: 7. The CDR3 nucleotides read TGCGCCAGCAGCCCGCGGACTAGCGGGGGGATAAGCACAGATACGCAGTATTTT. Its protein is CASSPRTSGGISTDTQYF.

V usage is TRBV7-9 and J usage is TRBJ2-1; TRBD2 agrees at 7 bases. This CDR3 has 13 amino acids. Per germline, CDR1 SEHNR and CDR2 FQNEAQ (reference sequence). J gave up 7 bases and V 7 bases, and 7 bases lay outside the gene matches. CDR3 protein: CASTVGGNNEQFF. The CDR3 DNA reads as TGTGCCAGCACTGTGGGGGGGAATAATGAGCAGTTCTTC.

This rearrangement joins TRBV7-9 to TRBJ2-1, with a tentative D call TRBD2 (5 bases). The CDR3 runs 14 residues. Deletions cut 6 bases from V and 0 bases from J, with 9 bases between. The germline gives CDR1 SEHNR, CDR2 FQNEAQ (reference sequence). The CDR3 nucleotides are TGTGCCAGCAGGGACTTTAGCTCCTACAATGAGCAGTTCTTC. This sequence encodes CASRDFSSYNEQFF.

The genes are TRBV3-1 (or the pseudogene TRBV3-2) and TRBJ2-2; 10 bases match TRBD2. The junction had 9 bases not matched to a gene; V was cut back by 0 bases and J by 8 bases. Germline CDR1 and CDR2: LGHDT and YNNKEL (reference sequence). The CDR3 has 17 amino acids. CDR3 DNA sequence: TGTGCCAGCAGCCAAGATAGCGGGAGGCCCACCCGTGGGGAGCTGTTTTTT. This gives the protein CASSQDSGRPTRGELFF.

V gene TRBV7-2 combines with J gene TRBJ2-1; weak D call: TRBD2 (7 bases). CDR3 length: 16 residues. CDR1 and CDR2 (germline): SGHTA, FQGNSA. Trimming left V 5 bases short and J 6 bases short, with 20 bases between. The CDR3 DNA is TGTGCCAGCAGCGCTAACGGCGGGGGCACTACCAATGAGCAGTTCTTC. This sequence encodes CASSANGGGTTNEQFF.

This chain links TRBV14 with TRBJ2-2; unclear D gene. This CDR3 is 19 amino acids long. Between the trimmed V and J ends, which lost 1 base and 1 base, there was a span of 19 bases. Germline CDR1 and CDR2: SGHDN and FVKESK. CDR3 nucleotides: TGTGCCAGCAGCCAAGTAACCCTGTCTGGCAGAAAGAACACCGGGGAGCTGTTTTTT. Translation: CASSQVTLSGRKNTGELFF. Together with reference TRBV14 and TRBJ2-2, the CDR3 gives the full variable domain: EAGVTQFPSHSVIEKGQTVTLRCDPISGHDNLYWYRRVMGKEIKFLLHFVKESKQDESGMPNNRFLAERTGGTYSTLKVQPAELEDSGVYFCASSQVTLSGRKNTGELFFGEGSRLTVL.

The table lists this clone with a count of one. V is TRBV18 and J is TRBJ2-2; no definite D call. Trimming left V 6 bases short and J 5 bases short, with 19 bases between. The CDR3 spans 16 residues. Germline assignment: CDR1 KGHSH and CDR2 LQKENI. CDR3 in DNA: TGTGCCAGCTCGAAAGAGACTCAAGGCTTAACCGGGGAGCTGTTTTTT. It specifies CASSKETQGLTGELFF.

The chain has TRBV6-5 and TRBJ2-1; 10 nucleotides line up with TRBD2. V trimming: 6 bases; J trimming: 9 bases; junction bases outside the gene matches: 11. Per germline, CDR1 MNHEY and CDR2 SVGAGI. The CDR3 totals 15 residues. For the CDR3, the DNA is TGTGCCAGCAGAATGCTAGCGGGGGAGCCTGTTGAGCAGTTCTTC. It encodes CASRMLAGEPVEQFF.

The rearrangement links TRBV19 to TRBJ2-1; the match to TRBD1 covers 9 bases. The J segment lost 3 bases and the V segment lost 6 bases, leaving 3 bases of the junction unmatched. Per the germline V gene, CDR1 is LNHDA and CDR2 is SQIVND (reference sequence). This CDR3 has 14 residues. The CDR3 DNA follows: TGTGCCAGTAGACCGGGACAGGGCTACAATGAGCAGTTCTTC. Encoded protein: CASRPGQGYNEQFF.

CDR3 in DNA: TGTGCCAGCAGCTTGGGGGGTCGGGGCTCCTACGAGCAGTACTTC. Translating gives CASSLGGRGSYEQYF. The chain recombines TRBV5-4 with TRBJ2-7; TRBD2 is a possible D gene (5 bases). This CDR3 is 15 amino acids long. CDR1 and CDR2 from the germline V gene are SGHNT and YYREEE (reference sequence). V was shortened by 0 bases and J by 0 bases, with 10 bases between the two germline ends.

The CDR3 DNA reads TGTGCCAGCAGCCTCGGGGGACAGGGGGCCTACGAGCAGTACTTC. This sequence encodes CASSLGGQGAYEQYF. The V gene is TRBV9, the J gene TRBJ2-7; 11 nucleotides line up with TRBD1. The CDR3 length is 15 residues. V was clipped by 4 bases and J by 2 bases; unmatched bases: 5. CDR1 and CDR2 (germline): SGDLS, YYNGEE.

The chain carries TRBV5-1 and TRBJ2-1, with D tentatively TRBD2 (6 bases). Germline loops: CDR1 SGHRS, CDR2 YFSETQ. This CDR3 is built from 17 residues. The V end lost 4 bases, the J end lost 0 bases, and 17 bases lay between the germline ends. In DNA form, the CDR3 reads TGCGCCAGCAGCCTGGGGTACGGGGGTAGCTCCTACAATGAGCAGTTCTTC. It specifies CASSLGYGGSSYNEQFF.

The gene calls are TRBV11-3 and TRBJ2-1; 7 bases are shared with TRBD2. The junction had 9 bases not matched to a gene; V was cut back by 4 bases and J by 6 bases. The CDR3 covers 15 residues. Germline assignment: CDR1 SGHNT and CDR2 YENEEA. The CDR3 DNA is TGTGCCAGCAGCTCCGTGGGGGGGTTCCCCAATGAGCAGTTCTTC. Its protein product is CASSSVGGFPNEQFF.

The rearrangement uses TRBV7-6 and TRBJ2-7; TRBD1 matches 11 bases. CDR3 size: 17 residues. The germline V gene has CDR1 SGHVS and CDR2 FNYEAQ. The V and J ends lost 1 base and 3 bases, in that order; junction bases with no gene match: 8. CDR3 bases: TGTGCCAGCAGCTTAGAAACAGGACAGGGGGCCTACTACGAGCAGTACTTC. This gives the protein CASSLETGQGAYYEQYF.